This T cell receptor beta chain was observed in a study of cytomegalovirus exposure and HLA in healthy donors. General observations from the study: Relative to equally common others, HLA-associated TCR beta chains showed greater clonal expansion in a later analysis. Sequences of the TCR beta chain were said to predict the HLA-A and HLA-B alleles of most subjects accurately. Judged likely to be a sequencing artifact was a cluster of highly shared sequence variants.

About this clone: The antigen is undetermined.

CDR1 and CDR2 from the germline V gene are MNHEY and SVGAGI. The CDR3 loop spans 15 amino acids. J lost 2 bases, V lost 0 bases, and 2 bases had no gene match. In the PCR, 60 Vbeta and 13 Jbeta primers were used. As processed by the authors: Tens of millions of unique TCR beta chains, roughly 11 million of them shared, were counted by a later analysis. Sequenced by immunoSEQ multiplex PCR; TCRdb stores in-frame clones only, minus some. V and J calls and clone size are as listed in that table; D and trimming were resolved from the DNA. The top ten clones hold 2.3% of a sample with 75,000 to 100,000 clones, 6% to 9% of them seen once.

The genes are TRBV6-5 and TRBJ2-3; 7 bases agree with TRBD2. Sequences were obtained from PBMCs. This receptor was identified in a man aged 50 or older in good health and CMV-seronegative. The CDR3 coding sequence is TGTGCCAGCAGTTACTCCGGGACTAACACAGATACGCAGTATTTT. Amino acids: CASSYSGTNTDTQYF.